The rows below give T cell receptor beta chains drawn from one sample of a study of blood T cells in healthy people across ages. TCRdb used MiXCR to reprocess the 5' RACE reads, holding one entry per CDR3 protein. In the table there are 900,000 to 950,000 distinct CDR3 sequences, 25% to 35% of which are singletons. This same sample was also part of a study on T cells of mothers and their children.

Input material: blood. The receptors shown here come from a woman aged 40 to 50 in good health. Each CDR3 is given with its conserved first and last residue. A D gene is named only where the DNA matches it firmly. Some rows mark clone size as missing; the rest say once, few, many or name a class of expanded clone.

.	TRBV20-1	.	TRBJ1-2	TGCAGTGCTAGTCTCCGAGGGCCGGGTTCTGGCTACACCTTC	CSASLRGPGSGYTF
.	TRBV10-3	TRBD2	TRBJ2-3	TGTGCCATCAGTGAGTCGAGGACTAGCGGGAGCACAGATACGCAGTATTTT	CAISESRTSGSTDTQYF
.	TRBV15	.	TRBJ2-3	TGTGCCACCAGCAGAGATCGCGGGTACGGGACAGATACGCAGTATTTT	CATSRDRGYGTDTQYF
.	TRBV29-1	TRBD1	TRBJ2-3	TGCAGCGTTGAAGTCCCGGGACAGGGGGCATCAGATACGCAGTATTTT	CSVEVPGQGASDTQYF
.	TRBV7-2	.	TRBJ2-5	TGTGCCAGCAGCTTAGGGTGGTCGGCCCTGGGTCGGGAGACCCAGTACTTC	CASSLGWSALGRETQYF
many	TRBV20-1	.	TRBJ1-4	TGCAGTGCCAGACCGACAGGTCACTGGGAAAAACTGTTTTTT	CSARPTGHWEKLFF
few	TRBV9	.	TRBJ1-2	TGTGCCAGCAGCGTAGCCGGGACGGACTATGGCTACACCTTC	CASSVAGTDYGYTF
few	TRBV14	.	TRBJ1-2	TGTGCCAGCAGCACCAGGGAGGGCTATGGCTACACCTTC	CASSTREGYGYTF
few	TRBV14	TRBD1	TRBJ1-2	TGTGCCAGCAGCCAAATGGACAGGGCGGGCTACACCTTC	CASSQMDRAGYTF
few	TRBV4-2	.	TRBJ1-3	TGTGCCGCGGGGACGAACTCTGGAAACACCATATATTTT	CAAGTNSGNTIYF
.	TRBV18	.	TRBJ2-7	TGTGCCAGCTCAGTAGGGACACGAAATTCCTACGAGCAGTACTTC	CASSVGTRNSYEQYF
few	TRBV27	.	TRBJ1-6	TGTGCCAGCAGTTTGGCTATTAGGGGTGTGAGTAATTCACCCCTCCACTTT	CASSLAIRGVSNSPLHF
few	TRBV3-1	TRBD2	TRBJ2-3	TGTGCCAGCAGCCAAAGAACTAGCGGGGGGGCTGATACGCAGTATTTT	CASSQRTSGGADTQYF
.	TRBV7-9	.	TRBJ1-5	TGTGCCAGCAGCTTAGTTAGGCAGGGTAACAATCAGCCCCAGCATTTT	CASSLVRQGNNQPQHF
few	TRBV29-1	.	TRBJ2-1	TGCAGCGTTGAAGATCGGCCACCTTGGGATGAGCAGTTCTTC	CSVEDRPPWDEQFF
.	TRBV7-6	.	TRBJ1-4	TGTGCCAGCAGCTTAAACAGGATGGATGAAAAACTGTTTTTT	CASSLNRMDEKLFF
once	TRBV29-1	TRBD1	TRBJ2-3	TGCAGCGTTAGGGGGACAGGGAGCACGGATACGCAGTATTTT	CSVRGTGSTDTQYF
.	TRBV3-1	TRBD2	TRBJ2-7	TGTGCCAGCAGCCAAGTTCTCCTAGCGGACAATGAGCAGTACTTC	CASSQVLLADNEQYF
.	TRBV5-6	.	TRBJ1-2	TGTGCCAGCAGCTTCAAAGCCAGGGGCCTTGATGGCTACACCTTC	CASSFKARGLDGYTF
many	TRBV10-3	.	TRBJ2-7	TGTGCCATCAGTGAGCGGGTCCCCTACGAGCAGTACTTC	CAISERVPYEQYF
.	TRBV15	TRBD1	TRBJ2-7	TGTGCCACCAGCAGGGACCTAGGGACAGGGAGGGCGTACGAGCAGTACTTC	CATSRDLGTGRAYEQYF
.	TRBV20-1	TRBD2	TRBJ2-7	TGCAGTGCGGGGGAGGGGAAGAGCGAGCAGTACTTC	CSAGEGKSEQYF
.	TRBV10-3	.	TRBJ2-1	TGTGCCATCAGTGACTTGGATGAGCAGTTCTTC	CAISDLDEQFF
few	TRBV20-1	.	TRBJ2-5	TGCAGTGCTAGCCGCAGCCAGGAGACCCAGTACTTC	CSASRSQETQYF
.	TRBV4-1	TRBD1	TRBJ1-2	TGCGCCAGCAGCCAAGATCCAGGGGGCGCGATAGGCTATGGCTACACCTTC	CASSQDPGGAIGYGYTF
.	TRBV24-1	.	TRBJ2-7	TGTGCCACCAGTGGGGGGATTACTAGCTTAGCAGATACGCAGTACTTC	CATSGGITSLADTQYF
many	TRBV6-1	.	TRBJ1-2	TGTGCCAGCAGCCGGGACCCTCTCTATGGCTACACCTTC	CASSRDPLYGYTF
many	TRBV6-2/TRBV6-3	.	TRBJ1-2	TGTGCCAGCAGTCAGACAGGCTCCTACGGCTACACCTTC	CASSQTGSYGYTF
.	TRBV25-1	TRBD2	TRBJ2-7	TGTGCCAGCAGTGAATCTAGCGGGGGGACCTACGAGCAGTACTTC	CASSESSGGTYEQYF
.	TRBV5-5	.	TRBJ1-1	TGTGCCACATCGGCGGTGAACACTGAAGCTTTCTTT	CATSAVNTEAFF
few	TRBV27	.	TRBJ1-2	TGTGCCAGCAGTTTAGGCCCGCAAAATTACTATGGCTACACCTTC	CASSLGPQNYYGYTF
.	TRBV28	TRBD2	TRBJ2-1	TGTGCCAGCAGCCCCACCGGGACTACCTACAATGAGCAGTTCTTC	CASSPTGTTYNEQFF
many	TRBV20-1	.	TRBJ2-7	TGCAGTGGTCGAAGAGACAGAACCTACGAGCAGTACTTC	CSGRRDRTYEQYF
many	TRBV7-3	.	TRBJ2-3	TGTGCCAGCAGCTTATGGGGCCCCTCGGAGTCGAGCACAGATACGCAGTATTTT	CASSLWGPSESSTDTQYF
.	TRBV20-1	TRBD1	TRBJ1-2	TGCAGTGCTAGAGAACAGGGGGCGTACTATGGCTACACCTTC	CSAREQGAYYGYTF
few	TRBV4-1	.	TRBJ2-1	TGCGCCAGCAGCCAAGTCCCCGAACATTCCTACTCCTACAATGAGCAGTTCTTC	CASSQVPEHSYSYNEQFF
.	TRBV12-3/TRBV12-4	.	TRBJ2-5	TGTGCCAGCAGTGCCCAGGGGTATCACCAAGAGACCCAGTACTTC	CASSAQGYHQETQYF
.	TRBV5-6	.	TRBJ2-5	TGTGCCAGCAGCTTCGTGGGGACCCAGTACTTC	CASSFVGTQYF
few	TRBV28	TRBD1	TRBJ1-2	TGTGCCAGCAGTTCCGGGACAGGGGGCCAGGGCTATGGCTACACCTTC	CASSSGTGGQGYGYTF
few	TRBV2	.	TRBJ2-1	TGTGCCGGCCAGGGGACATCCTACAATGAGCAGTTCTTC	CAGQGTSYNEQFF
.	TRBV5-1	.	TRBJ2-5	TGCGCCAGCAGCTTGGGGTCCGGTTTTGATACCCAGTACTTC	CASSLGSGFDTQYF